The subject of this entry is one TCR beta chain. The data are from a study of blood T cell repertoires in COVID-19. Background on the study: The study drew acute and convalescent COVID-19 samples from the United States, Italy and Spain.

Source study methods: Reference gene primers were amplified, and this amplification served to estimate nucleated cell counts. Measured with immunoSEQ multiplex PCR; TCRdb has only the in-frame clones, and not every one. The V and J calls and clone size were taken over from that table, and D and trimming were inferred from the DNA. The table includes about 250,000 clones, around 90% detected once. Sample: peripheral blood. The receptor's source is a middle-aged woman who had recovered from COVID-19.

The CDR3 sequence: CASRPPGPSNTEAFF. The CDR3 DNA reads as TGTGCCAGCAGGCCCCCAGGGCCGTCGAACACTGAAGCTTTCTTT. The chain employs TRBV6-5 and TRBJ1-1, with a weak D call TRBD1 (5 bases). The CDR3 sequence is 15 residues long. Germline CDR1 and CDR2: MNHEY and SVGAGI. Trimming stripped 6 bases from V and 1 base from J, with 15 bases between.